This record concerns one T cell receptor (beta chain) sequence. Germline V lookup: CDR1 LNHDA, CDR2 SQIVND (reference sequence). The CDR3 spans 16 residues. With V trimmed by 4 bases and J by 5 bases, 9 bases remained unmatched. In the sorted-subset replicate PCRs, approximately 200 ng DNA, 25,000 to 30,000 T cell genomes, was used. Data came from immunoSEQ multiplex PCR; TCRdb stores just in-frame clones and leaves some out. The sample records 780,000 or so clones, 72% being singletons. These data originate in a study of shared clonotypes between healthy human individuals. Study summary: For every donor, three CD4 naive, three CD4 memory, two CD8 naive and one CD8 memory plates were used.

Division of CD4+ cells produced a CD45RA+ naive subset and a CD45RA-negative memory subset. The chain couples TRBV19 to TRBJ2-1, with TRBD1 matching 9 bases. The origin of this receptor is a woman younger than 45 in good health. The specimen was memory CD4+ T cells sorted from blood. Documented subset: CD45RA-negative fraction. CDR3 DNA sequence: TGTGCCAGTAGTAGACCCCGGGACAGGGTACACAATGAGCAGTTCTTC. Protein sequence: CASSRPRDRVHNEQFF.